The T cell receptor beta chain under discussion was sequenced for a study of T cell responses to AZD1222 COVID-19 vaccine. General study findings and limits: Spike-wide coverage was observed for vaccine-associated CD4 TCRs, with dominant responses at 160-218 and 743-854. A mostly white British donor set with more females was recruited, and clonal diversity was possibly underestimated.

Some clones are missing from TCRdb's copy, which holds only in-frame ones; the method was immunoSEQ multiplex PCR. The sample lists over 100,000 clones; roughly 88% were seen once. This clone was seen only once. No antigen is known for it. Trimming cost V 4 bases and J 4 bases; bases outside gene matches: 1. Germline V gene sequence: CDR1 SGHDT, CDR2 YYEEEE. The CDR3 covers 12 residues. Sequences were derived from peripheral blood, sampled 28 days after the second AZD1222 dose. The rearrangement uses TRBV5-6 and TRBJ1-1, with TRBD1 matching over 7 bases. This receptor was obtained from an adult who received the AZD1222 COVID-19 vaccine. This chain's CDR3 is CASSRGLTEAFF. DNA for the CDR3: TGTGCCAGCAGCAGGGGGCTCACTGAAGCTTTCTTT. The full variable domain, rest sourced from reference TRBV5-6 and TRBJ1-1, is DAGVTQSPTHLIKTRGQQVTLRCSPKSGHDTVSWYQQALGQGPQFIFQYYEEEERQRGNFPDRFSGHQFPNYSSELNVNALLLGDSALYLCASSRGLTEAFFGQGTRLTVV.